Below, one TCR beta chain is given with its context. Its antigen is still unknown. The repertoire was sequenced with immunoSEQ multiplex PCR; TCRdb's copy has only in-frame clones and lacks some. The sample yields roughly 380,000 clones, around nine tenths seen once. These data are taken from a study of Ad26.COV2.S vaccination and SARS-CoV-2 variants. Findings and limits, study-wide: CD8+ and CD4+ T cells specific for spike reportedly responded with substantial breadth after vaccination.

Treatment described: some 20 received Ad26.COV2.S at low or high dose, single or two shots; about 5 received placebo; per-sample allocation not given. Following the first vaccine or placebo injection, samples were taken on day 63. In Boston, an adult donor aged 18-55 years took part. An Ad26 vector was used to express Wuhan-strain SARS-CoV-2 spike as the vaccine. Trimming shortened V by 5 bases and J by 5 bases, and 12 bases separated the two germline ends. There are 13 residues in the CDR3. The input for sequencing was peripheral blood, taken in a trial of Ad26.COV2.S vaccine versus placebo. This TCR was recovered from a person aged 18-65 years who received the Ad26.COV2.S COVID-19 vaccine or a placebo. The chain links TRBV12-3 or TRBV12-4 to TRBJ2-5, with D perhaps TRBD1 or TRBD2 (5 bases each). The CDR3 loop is CASSGRETETQYF. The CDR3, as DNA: TGTGCCAGCAGTGGCAGGGAGACGGAGACCCAGTACTTC.